This T cell receptor beta chain derives from a study of human T cells and chemical hapten exposure. Study-wide background: Sensitization applied 2% DPC to approximately 2 cm by approximately 2 cm of upper inner arm skin. Epicutaneous patch tests delivered 0.01% DPC to the upper back, with evaluation at 6 days.

Stated time point: patch test 1, 2 weeks after DPC sensitization. The treatment was: therapeutic diphenylcyclopropenone sensitization with weekly scalp DPC. In the authors' workflow: A per-sample median of around 100,000 TCRs was observed, with a range of about 20,000 to 700,000. TCRdb independently ran MiXCR on the RACE reads; one entry per CDR3 protein. The V and J calls were determined by TCRdb, not by the authors. The sample holds about 90,000 distinct CDR3 sequences, 8% to 11% seen once. The germline gives CDR1 SGHVS, CDR2 FQNEAQ. V lost 10 bases and J lost 7, with 14 bases in between. CDR3 length: 13 residues. This clonotype was counted ten times or more. The antigen remains undetermined. Overall study findings and caveats: PT1 expanded TCR counts and patch test score were linked, and their correlation was positive.

The chain links TRBV7-8 to TRBJ1-6, with D possibly being TRBD1 (6 bases). This clonotype was sampled from a man aged 35 to 55 with alopecia areata. Some clones in this sample may be carry-over from other donors' samples. The source was whole blood, collected in connection with sensitization to the hapten diphenylcyclopropenone (DPC). The CDR3 DNA sequence: TGTGCCACCAAAAGGGGGAGAAATTCACCCCTCCACTTT. Its protein is CATKRGRNSPLHF. The full variable domain, its missing parts supplied by reference TRBV7-8 and TRBJ1-6, is GAGVSQSPRYKVAKRGQDVALRCDPISGHVSLFWYQQALGQGPEFLTYFQNEAQLDKSGLPSDRFFAERPEGSVSTLKIQRTQQEDSAVYLCATKRGRNSPLHFGNGTRLTVT.